Reported below is one TCR beta chain. What it binds is unknown. The junction shows a germline mismatch at one end, possibly a read error. What was amplified from RNA transcripts were TCR beta CDR3 regions. A first-round RT-PCR of the TCR CDR3 used the HTBI primer set. MiXCR, applied by TCRdb to the multiplex PCR reads, yields one record per CDR3 protein. Found here are about 400,000 distinct CDR3 sequences, 14% to 15% of them singletons; the top ten hold around a third. Patients were aged 18 to 65, had disease duration under 2 months, and had newly diagnosed hyperthyroidism. This CDR3 region has 15 residues. CDR1 is DFQATT, CDR2 SNEGSKA, per germline (reference sequence). These data are taken from a study of T cells in Graves' hyperthyroidism and ophthalmopathy. Overall study findings and caveats: In blood, most of the thyroid clonotypes expanded above 0.001 were also present.

The V call is TRBV20-1, the J call TRBJ1-2, with 7 bases identical to TRBD1. Sequencing input: blood. The receptor comes from a woman in her 30s with Graves' hyperthyroidism. The CDR3 region has the DNA TGCAGTGCTAATTTTAAGGGGACAGCTAACTGTGGCTACACCTTC. This sequence encodes CSANFKGTANCGYTF.